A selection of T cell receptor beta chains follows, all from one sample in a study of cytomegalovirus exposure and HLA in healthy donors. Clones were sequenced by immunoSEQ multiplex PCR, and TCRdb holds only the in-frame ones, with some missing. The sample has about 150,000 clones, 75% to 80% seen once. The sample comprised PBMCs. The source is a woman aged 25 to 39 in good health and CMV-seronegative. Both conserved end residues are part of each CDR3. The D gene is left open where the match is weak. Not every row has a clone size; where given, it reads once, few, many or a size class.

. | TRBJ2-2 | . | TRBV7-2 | TGTGCCAGCAGCATTAGCGGTCGAAACACCGGGGAGCTGTTTTTT | CASSISGRNTGELFF
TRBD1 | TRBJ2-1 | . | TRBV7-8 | TGTGCCAGCAGTCGGGACAGGGGGCTTTATGAGCAGTTCTTC | CASSRDRGLYEQFF
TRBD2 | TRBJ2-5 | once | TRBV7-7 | TGTGCCAGCAGTGCCCGGGGGGTCCAAGAGACCCAGTACTTC | CASSARGVQETQYF
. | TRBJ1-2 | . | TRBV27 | TGTGCCAGCATGAGGCAGGGGATAGAAGGCTACACCTTC | CASMRQGIEGYTF
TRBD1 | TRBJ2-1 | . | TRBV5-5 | TGTGCCAGCAGAGCCGGGACAGGGGCACCCCGGGATGAGCAGTTCTTC | CASRAGTGAPRDEQFF
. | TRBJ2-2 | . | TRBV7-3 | TGTGCCAGCAGCACCATACCTAGCTCCGGGGAGCTGTTTTTT | CASSTIPSSGELFF
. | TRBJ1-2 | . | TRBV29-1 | TGCAGCGTTGAAGAGTGGGCGGGGAATGGCTACACCTTC | CSVEEWAGNGYTF
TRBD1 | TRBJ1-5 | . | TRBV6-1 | TGTGCCAGCAGTGAATGGAAGGGGGTTTTCGGGACAGGGGATCAGCCCCAGCATTTT | CASSEWKGVFGTGDQPQHF
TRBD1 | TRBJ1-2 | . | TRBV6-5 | TGTGCCAGCAGTTACGCCTACCAACAGGGGGGCTATGGCTACACCTTC | CASSYAYQQGGYGYTF
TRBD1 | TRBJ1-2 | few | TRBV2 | TGTGCCAGCAGTGAAGTAGGACAGGGCTATGGCTACACCTTC | CASSEVGQGYGYTF
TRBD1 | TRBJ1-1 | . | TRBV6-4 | TGTGCCAGCAGCCCCGGGACAGTGCCACTATCGAACACTGAAGCTTTCTTT | CASSPGTVPLSNTEAFF
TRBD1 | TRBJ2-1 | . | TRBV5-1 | TGCGCCAGCTGTCCGGGACAGGGTTTACGGGAGCAGTTCTTC | CASCPGQGLREQFF
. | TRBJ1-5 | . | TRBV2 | TGTGCCAGCAGTCAACAACAGGGTCTTCAGCCCCAGCATTTT | CASSQQQGLQPQHF
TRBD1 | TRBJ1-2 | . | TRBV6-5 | TGTGCCAGCACCTGGGACAGGGGGCGCGAAACCTTC | CASTWDRGRETF
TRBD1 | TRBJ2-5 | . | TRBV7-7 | TGTGCCAGCAGCTTAGGAGGGGGCCACGAGACCCAGTACTTC | CASSLGGGHETQYF
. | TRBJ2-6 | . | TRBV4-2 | TGTGCCAGCAGCCAAGTAGGACAGTCCCGGAGCGGAGGGGCCAACGTCCTGACTTTC | CASSQVGQSRSGGANVLTF
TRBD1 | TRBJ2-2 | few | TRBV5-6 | TGTGCCAGCAGCGGTACCGCTAGGGGGCCGGGCACCGGGGAGCTGTTTTTT | CASSGTARGPGTGELFF